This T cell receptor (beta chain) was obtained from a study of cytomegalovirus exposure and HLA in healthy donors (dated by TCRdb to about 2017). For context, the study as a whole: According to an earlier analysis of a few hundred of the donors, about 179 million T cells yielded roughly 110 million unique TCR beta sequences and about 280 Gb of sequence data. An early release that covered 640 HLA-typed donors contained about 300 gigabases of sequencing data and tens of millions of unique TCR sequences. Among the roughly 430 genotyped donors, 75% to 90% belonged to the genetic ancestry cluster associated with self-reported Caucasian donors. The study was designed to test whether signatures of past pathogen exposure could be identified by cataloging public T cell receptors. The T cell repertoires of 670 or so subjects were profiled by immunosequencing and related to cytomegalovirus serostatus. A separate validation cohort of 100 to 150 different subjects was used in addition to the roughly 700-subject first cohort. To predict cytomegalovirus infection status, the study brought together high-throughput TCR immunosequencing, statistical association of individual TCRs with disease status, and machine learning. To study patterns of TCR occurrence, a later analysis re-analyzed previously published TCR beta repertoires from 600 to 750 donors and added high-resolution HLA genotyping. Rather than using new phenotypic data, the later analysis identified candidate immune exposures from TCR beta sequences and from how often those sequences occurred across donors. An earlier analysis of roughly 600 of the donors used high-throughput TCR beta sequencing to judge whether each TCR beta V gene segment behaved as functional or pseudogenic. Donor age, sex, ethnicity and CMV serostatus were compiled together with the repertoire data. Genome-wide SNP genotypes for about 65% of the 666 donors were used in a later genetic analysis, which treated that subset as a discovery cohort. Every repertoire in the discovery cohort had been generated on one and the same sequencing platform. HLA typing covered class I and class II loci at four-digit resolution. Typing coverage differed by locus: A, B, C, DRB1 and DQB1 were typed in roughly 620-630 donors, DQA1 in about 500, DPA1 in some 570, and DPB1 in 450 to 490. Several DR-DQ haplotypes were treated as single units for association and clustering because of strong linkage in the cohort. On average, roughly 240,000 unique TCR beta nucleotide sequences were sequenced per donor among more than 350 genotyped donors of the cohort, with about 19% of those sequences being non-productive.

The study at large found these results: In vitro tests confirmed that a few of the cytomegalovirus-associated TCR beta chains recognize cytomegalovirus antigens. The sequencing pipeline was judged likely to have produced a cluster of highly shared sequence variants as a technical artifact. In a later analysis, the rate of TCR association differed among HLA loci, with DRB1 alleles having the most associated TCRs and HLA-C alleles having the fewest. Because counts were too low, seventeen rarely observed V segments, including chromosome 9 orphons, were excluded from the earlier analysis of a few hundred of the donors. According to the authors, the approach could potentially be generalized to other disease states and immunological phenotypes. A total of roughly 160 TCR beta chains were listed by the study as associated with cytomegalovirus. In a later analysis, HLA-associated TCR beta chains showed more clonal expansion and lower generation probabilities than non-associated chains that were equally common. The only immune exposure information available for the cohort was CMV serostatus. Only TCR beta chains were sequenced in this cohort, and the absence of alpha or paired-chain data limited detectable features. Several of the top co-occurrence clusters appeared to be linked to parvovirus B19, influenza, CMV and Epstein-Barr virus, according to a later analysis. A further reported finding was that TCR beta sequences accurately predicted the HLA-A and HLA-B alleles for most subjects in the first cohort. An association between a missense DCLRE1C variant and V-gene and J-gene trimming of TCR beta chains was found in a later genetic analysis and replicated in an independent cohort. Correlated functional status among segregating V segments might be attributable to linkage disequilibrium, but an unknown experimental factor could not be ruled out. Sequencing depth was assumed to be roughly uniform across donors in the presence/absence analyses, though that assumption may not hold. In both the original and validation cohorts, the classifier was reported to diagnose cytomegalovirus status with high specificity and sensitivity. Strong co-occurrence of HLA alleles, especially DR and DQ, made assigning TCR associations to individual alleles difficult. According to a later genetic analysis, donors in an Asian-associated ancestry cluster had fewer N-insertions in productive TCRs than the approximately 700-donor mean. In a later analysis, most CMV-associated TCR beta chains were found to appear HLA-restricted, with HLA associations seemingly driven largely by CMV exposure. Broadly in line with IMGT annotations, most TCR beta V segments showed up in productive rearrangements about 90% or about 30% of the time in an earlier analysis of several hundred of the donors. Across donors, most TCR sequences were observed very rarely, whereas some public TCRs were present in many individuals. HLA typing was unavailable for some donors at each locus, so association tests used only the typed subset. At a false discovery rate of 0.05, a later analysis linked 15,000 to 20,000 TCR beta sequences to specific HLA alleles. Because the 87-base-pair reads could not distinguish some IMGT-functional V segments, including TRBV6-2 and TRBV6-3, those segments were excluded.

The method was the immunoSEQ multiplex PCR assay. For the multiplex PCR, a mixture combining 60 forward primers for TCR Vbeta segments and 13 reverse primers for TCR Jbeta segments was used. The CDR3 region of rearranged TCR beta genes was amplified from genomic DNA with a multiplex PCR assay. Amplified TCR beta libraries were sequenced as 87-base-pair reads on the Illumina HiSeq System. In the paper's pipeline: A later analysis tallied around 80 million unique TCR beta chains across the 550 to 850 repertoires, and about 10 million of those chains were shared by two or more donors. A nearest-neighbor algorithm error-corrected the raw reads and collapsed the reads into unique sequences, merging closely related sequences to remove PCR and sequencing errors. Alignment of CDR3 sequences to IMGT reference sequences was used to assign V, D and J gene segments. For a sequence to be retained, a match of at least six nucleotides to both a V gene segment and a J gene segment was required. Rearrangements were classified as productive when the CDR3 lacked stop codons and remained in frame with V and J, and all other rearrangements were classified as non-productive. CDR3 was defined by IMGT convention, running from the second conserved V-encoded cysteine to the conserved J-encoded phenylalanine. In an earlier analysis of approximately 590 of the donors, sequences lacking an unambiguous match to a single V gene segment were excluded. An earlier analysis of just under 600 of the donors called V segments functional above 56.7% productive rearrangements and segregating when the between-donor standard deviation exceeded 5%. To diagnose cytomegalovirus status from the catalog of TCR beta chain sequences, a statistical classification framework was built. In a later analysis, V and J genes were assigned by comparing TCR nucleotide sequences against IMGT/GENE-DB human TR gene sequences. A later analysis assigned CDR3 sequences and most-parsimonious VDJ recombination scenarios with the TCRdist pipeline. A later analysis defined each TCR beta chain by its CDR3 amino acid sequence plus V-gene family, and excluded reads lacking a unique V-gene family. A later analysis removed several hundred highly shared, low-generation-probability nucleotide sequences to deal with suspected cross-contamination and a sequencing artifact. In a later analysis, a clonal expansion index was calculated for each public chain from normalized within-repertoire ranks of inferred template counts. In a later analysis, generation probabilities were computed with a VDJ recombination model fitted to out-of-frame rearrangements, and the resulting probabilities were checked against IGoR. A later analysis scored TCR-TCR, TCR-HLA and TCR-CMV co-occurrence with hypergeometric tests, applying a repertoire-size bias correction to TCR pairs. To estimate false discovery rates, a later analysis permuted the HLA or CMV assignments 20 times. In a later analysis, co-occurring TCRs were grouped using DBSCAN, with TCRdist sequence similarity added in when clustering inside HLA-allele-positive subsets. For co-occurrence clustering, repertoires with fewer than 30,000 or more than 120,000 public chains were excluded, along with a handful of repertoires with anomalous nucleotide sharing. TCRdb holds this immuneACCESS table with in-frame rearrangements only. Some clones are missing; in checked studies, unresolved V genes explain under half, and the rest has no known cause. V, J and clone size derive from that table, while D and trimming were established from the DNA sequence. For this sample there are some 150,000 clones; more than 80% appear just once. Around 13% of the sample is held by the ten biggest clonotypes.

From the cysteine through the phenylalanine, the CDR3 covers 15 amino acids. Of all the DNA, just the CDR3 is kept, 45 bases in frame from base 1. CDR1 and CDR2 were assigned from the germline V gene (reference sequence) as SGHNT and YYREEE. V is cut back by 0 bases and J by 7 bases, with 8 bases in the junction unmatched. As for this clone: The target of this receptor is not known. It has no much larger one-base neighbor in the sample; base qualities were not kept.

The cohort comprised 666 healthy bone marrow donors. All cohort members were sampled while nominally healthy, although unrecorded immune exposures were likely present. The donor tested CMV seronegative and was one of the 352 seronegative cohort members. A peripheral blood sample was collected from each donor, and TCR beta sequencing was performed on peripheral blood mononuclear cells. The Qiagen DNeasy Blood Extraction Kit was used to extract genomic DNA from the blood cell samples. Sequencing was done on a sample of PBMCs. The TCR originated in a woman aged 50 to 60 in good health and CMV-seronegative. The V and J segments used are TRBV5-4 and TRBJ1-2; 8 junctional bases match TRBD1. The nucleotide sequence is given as TGTGCCAGCAGCTTGGACCGAGGACAGGGCCCTGGCTACACCTTC. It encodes CASSLDRGQGPGYTF.